Each of the 22 T cell receptor beta chains below was sequenced from the same sample in a study of radiotherapy plus CTLA-4 blockade in lung cancer. Sequencing was performed with immunoSEQ multiplex PCR; in TCRdb, only in-frame clones are kept and a portion is missing. The sample holds tens of thousands of clones, approximately 86% seen once. The input for sequencing was peripheral blood, taken from a patient treated with radiotherapy plus ipilimumab. These receptors all come from a human donor with non-small cell lung cancer who had stable disease on radiotherapy plus ipilimumab.

This rearrangement joins TRBV7-9 to TRBJ2-5; 14 nucleotides line up with TRBD2. V gave up 5 bases and J gave up 2 bases; unmatched junction bases: 4. The CDR3 length is 16 residues. Germline CDR1 and CDR2: SEHNR and FQNEAQ (reference sequence). The CDR3 spells CASSKRLAGGQETQYF. The CDR3 DNA reads TGTGCCAGCAGCAAACGACTAGCGGGGGGGCAAGAGACCCAGTACTTC.

The CDR3 nucleotides are TGTGCCTGGAGTGTAGGCAGGGCGGGCGAGCAGTACTTC. This encodes CAWSVGRAGEQYF. V is TRBV30 and J is TRBJ2-7, with D possibly called TRBD1 or TRBD2 (5 bases each). The CDR3 is 13 amino acids. The V end was cut by 0 bases, the J end by 6 bases, with 12 bases between. CDR1 is GTSNPN, CDR2 SVGIG, per germline (reference sequence).

V and J are TRBV30 and TRBJ2-1; D might be TRBD1 or TRBD2, each matching 6 bases. The CDR3 loop spans 16 amino acids. Trimming stripped 0 bases from V and 6 bases from J, with 18 bases between. Germline assignment: CDR1 GTSNPN and CDR2 SVGIG (reference sequence). CDR3 DNA: TGTGCCTGGAGTGTAAGAGGAGGGGGTTTCGGCAATGAGCAGTTCTTC. Translation gives CAWSVRGGGFGNEQFF.

This chain uses TRBV6-6 with TRBJ1-3; possible D gene TRBD1, 5 bases. The CDR3 runs to 16 residues. Per germline, CDR1 MNHNY and CDR2 SVGAGI (reference sequence). V lost 5 bases and J 0 bases, leaving 14 bases between the germline ends. This CDR3 is CASSGGQLISGNTIYF. CDR3 sequence (DNA): TGTGCCAGCAGTGGCGGACAACTCATCTCTGGAAACACCATATATTTT.

This clone occurred once. The rearrangement uses TRBV9 and TRBJ2-5; 9 nucleotides line up with TRBD2. J gave up 5 bases and V 3 bases, and 11 bases lay outside the gene matches. The length of the CDR3 is 16 residues. Germline V lookup: CDR1 SGDLS, CDR2 YYNGEE. CDR3 protein: CASSGAVAGGLETQYF. The CDR3 bases are TGTGCCAGCAGCGGCGCGGTTGCGGGGGGGCTGGAGACCCAGTACTTC.

The rearrangement uses TRBV10-1 and TRBJ1-1; TRBD1 is a possible D gene (5 bases). Germline V lookup: CDR1 WNHNN, CDR2 SYGVQD (reference sequence). V was pared by 2 bases and J by 5 bases, with 15 bases between. CDR3 length equals 15 residues. In DNA form, the CDR3 reads TGCGCCAGCAGTGAGAAGGGGTCACGGGATACTGAAGCTTTCTTT. This translates into CASSEKGSRDTEAFF.

The chain recombines TRBV28 with TRBJ2-6, with D tentatively TRBD1 (6 bases). V lost 1 base and J 0 bases, leaving 10 bases between the germline ends. The CDR3 sequence is 17 residues long. Germline V gene lookup returns CDR1 MDHEN and CDR2 SYDVKM. The CDR3 spells CASSLLGQSSGANVLTF. CDR3 coding DNA: TGTGCCAGCAGTTTATTGGGACAAAGCTCTGGGGCCAACGTCCTGACTTTC.

The rearrangement joins TRBV19 to TRBJ2-6, with TRBD1 identical over 10 bases. Germline CDR1 and CDR2: LNHDA and SQIVND (reference sequence). The CDR3 is made up of 17 amino acids. The V and J ends lost 6 bases and 0 bases, in that order; junction bases with no gene match: 5. In nucleotides, the CDR3 is TGTGCCAGTAGGGCGGGACAGGGGTCCTCTGGGGCCAACGTCCTGACTTTC. Translated, it gives CASRAGQGSSGANVLTF.

The rearrangement uses TRBV2 and TRBJ1-6; 9 bases line up with TRBD1. The CDR3 contains 16 residues. Looked up from germline, CDR1 is SNHLY and CDR2 is FYNNEI. V shed 1 base and J 10 bases; nucleotides not matched to a gene: 8. CDR3 in DNA: TGTGCCAGCAGTGAAGAAGCCAGGGACAGGGACTCACCCCTCCACTTT. Its protein is CASSEEARDRDSPLHF.

On this clone: Distinct nucleotide sequences in the sample also encode this CDR3. The genes are TRBV28 and TRBJ1-1; D gene ambiguous. Trimming pared 4 bases from V and 0 bases from J, leaving 9 bases between. The germline CDR1 and CDR2 sequences are MDHEN and SYDVKM. The CDR3 runs 14 residues. CDR3 in DNA: TGTGCCAGCAGTTCCGGTGGGATGAACACTGAAGCTTTCTTT. Its protein is CASSSGGMNTEAFF.

The gene calls are TRBV27 and TRBJ2-3; 7 nucleotides line up with TRBD2. The CDR3 has 15 residues. CDR1 is MNHEY and CDR2 is SMNVEV in the germline V gene (reference sequence). With 3 bases clipped from V and 4 bases from J, the junction kept 7 bases outside the gene matches. The CDR3 reads CASSFKAAGADTQYF. The CDR3 region has the DNA TGTGCCAGCAGTTTTAAGGCGGCGGGGGCAGATACGCAGTATTTT.

V usage is TRBV5-4 and J usage is TRBJ2-5; 7 nucleotides align to TRBD2. The germline V gene encodes CDR1 SGHNT and CDR2 YYREEE (reference sequence). This CDR3 has 15 amino acids. The junction had 11 bases not matched to a gene; V was cut back by 4 bases and J by 5 bases. The CDR3 DNA is TGTGCCAGCAGCGGGCGGGGGACCTCCGGGGAGACCCAGTACTTC. Its protein product is CASSGRGTSGETQYF.

This rearrangement joins TRBV30 to TRBJ1-1, with TRBD1 as a possible D gene (5 bases). The V gene lost 3 bases and the J gene lost 0 bases, with 8 bases spanning the gap. The CDR3 has 13 amino acids. CDR1 is GTSNPN, CDR2 SVGIG, per germline (reference sequence). The CDR3 here is CAWRQAMNTEAFF. The CDR3 coding sequence is TGTGCCTGGAGACAGGCCATGAACACTGAAGCTTTCTTT.

The CDR3 protein is CATSAGMPNYGYTF. CDR3 DNA sequence: TGTGCCACTAGCGCAGGGATGCCTAACTATGGCTACACCTTC. The chain employs TRBV6-1 and TRBJ1-2, with D perhaps matching TRBD1 (5 bases). With 10 bases removed from V and 0 bases from J, the gap between germline ends came to 15 bases. This CDR3 contains 14 residues. Germline V CDR1 and CDR2: MNHNS, SASEGT.

The chain joins TRBV2 to TRBJ2-7; 9 positions match TRBD1. Germline lookup yields CDR1 SNHLY and CDR2 FYNNEI. Germline trimming cut 7 bases from V and 7 bases from J; bases unmatched to any gene: 11. This CDR3 has 14 amino acids. CDR3: CASTVSTGGREQYF. The CDR3, as DNA: TGTGCCAGCACAGTATCGACAGGGGGTCGAGAGCAGTACTTC.

The chain employs TRBV5-4 and TRBJ2-3, with D uncertain. Trimming pared 4 bases from V and 1 base from J, leaving 19 bases between. Per the germline V gene, CDR1 is SGHNT and CDR2 is YYREEE (reference sequence). The CDR3 is 17 amino acids. CDR3 sequence: CASSPRSLIGGTDTQYF. DNA for the CDR3: TGTGCCAGCAGCCCCCGGAGTCTAATAGGAGGCACAGATACGCAGTATTTT.

This chain joins TRBV9 and TRBJ1-3; D gene unclear. Trimming left V 0 bases short and J 6 bases short, with 4 bases between. CDR1 is SGDLS and CDR2 is YYNGEE in the germline V gene. The CDR3 is 12 amino acids. DNA of the CDR3: TGTGCCAGCAGCGTAGATGAAAACACCATATATTTT. Its translation: CASSVDENTIYF.

V is TRBV6-5 and J is TRBJ2-1; 8 nucleotides agree with TRBD2. Germline CDR1 MNHEY, CDR2 SVGAGI. V was pared by 0 bases and J by 9 bases, with 10 bases of the junction left unmatched. This CDR3 region has 16 residues. CDR3 sequence reads: CASSYSGAGVQVEQFF. In DNA, the CDR3 is TGTGCCAGCAGTTACTCTGGAGCGGGAGTCCAGGTTGAGCAGTTCTTC.

This sequence joins TRBV6-1 and TRBJ2-7, with a tentative D call TRBD1 (6 bases). This CDR3 has 12 residues. CDR1 and CDR2 from the germline V gene are MNHNS and SASEGT. Trimming shortened V by 2 bases and J by 4 bases, and 6 bases separated the two germline ends. The CDR3: CASSEQGYEQYF. DNA for the CDR3: TGTGCCAGCAGTGAACAGGGGTACGAGCAGTACTTC.

V is TRBV7-3 and J is TRBJ2-3, with 11 nucleotides matching TRBD2. Trimming took 2 bases from V and 4 from J; bases not matched to a gene: 2. The CDR3 contains 15 residues. Germline assignment: CDR1 SGHTA and CDR2 FQGTGA. The CDR3 DNA sequence: TGTGCCAGCAGCTTATTAGCGGGAGGGTCAGATACGCAGTATTTT. This translates into CASSLLAGGSDTQYF.

The J gene is TRBJ2-2, the V gene TRBV6-6, with a possible D match to TRBD1 (5 bases). Per germline, CDR1 MNHNY and CDR2 SVGAGI (reference sequence). There are 16 residues in the CDR3. V gave up 6 bases and J gave up 2 bases, with 16 bases separating them. Written as DNA, the CDR3 is TGTGCCAGCAGCCGTCGACAGACTTCCAACACCGGGGAGCTGTTTTTT. Protein sequence: CASSRRQTSNTGELFF.

The rearrangement joins TRBV7-2 to TRBJ1-2; D may be TRBD1 (6 bases). Germline values: CDR1 SGHTA, CDR2 FQGNSA. The V and J ends lost 0 bases and 7 bases respectively, with 9 bases between them. This CDR3 has 13 residues. The CDR3: CASSLAQGSGYTF. The CDR3 DNA follows: TGTGCCAGCAGCTTAGCACAGGGCTCTGGCTACACCTTC.